This T cell receptor beta chain was sequenced during a study of cytomegalovirus exposure and HLA in healthy donors. Study-wide findings and caveats: According to the study, roughly 160 TCR beta chains were cytomegalovirus-associated.

Both 60 Vbeta primers and 13 Jbeta primers went into the PCR. Clones were read by immunoSEQ multiplex PCR, and TCRdb kept only the in-frame ones, dropping some. Among just over 80,000 clones, around 78% were seen once, and the ten largest hold under 6%. About this clone itself: Its antigen is unknown.

Material for sequencing was PBMCs. This sequence originates from a young man in good health and CMV-seropositive.

This chain's CDR3 is CASRDRGDGYTF. DNA of the CDR3: TGTGCCAGCAGGGACAGGGGGGATGGCTACACCTTC. The chain uses TRBV2 and TRBJ1-2; 10 bases line up with TRBD1. The CDR3 has 12 amino acids. Germline V CDR1 and CDR2: SNHLY, FYNNEI. The V segment lost 6 bases and the J segment 6 bases; nucleotides outside the gene matches: 1.